This entry features one T cell receptor beta chain sequence. Its antigen is currently unknown. The CDR3 totals 14 residues. CDR1 and CDR2 from the germline V gene are SGDLS and YYNGEE. With 0 bases clipped from V and 2 bases from J, the junction kept 1 base outside the gene matches. This entry comes from a study of cytomegalovirus exposure and HLA in healthy donors. Study background: The 95 to 150 validation repertoires were produced on the same platform as the 670 or so repertoires of the first cohort. This was reported in a later analysis.

Repertoires were generated with immunoSEQ multiplex PCR, while TCRdb's copy carries only in-frame clones and drops some. The sample yields about 200,000 clones, around 83% seen once. Findings and limits, study-wide: The dataset shows that most TCR sequences were rare, while some public TCRs occurred in many donors. Cytomegalovirus association was listed for about 170 TCR beta chains. Specific recognition of CMV antigens was confirmed in vitro for a few chains (all CMV-associated).

The TCR sequence derives from a woman aged 30 to 39 in good health and CMV-seropositive. This rearrangement joins TRBV9 to TRBJ2-5; TRBD2 matches at 7 bases. Sequencing was done on a sample of PBMCs. CDR3 in amino acids: CASSVDGRQETQYF. CDR3 sequence (DNA): TGTGCCAGCAGCGTAGACGGGAGGCAAGAGACCCAGTACTTC. Complete variable domain (other parts from reference TRBV9 and TRBJ2-5): DSGVTQTPKHLITATGQRVTLRCSPRSGDLSVYWYQQSLDQGLQFLIQYYNGEERAKGNILERFSAQQFPDLHSELNLSSLELGDSALYFCASSVDGRQETQYFGPGTRLLVL.